A single sample is the source of the 14 T cell receptor beta chains below, sequenced in a study of liver allograft versus peripheral blood T cells. The overall study: The authors compared T cell receptor repertoires in transplanted livers with recipients' peripheral blood repertoires.

Each CDR3 protein is one row after TCRdb ran MiXCR on the reads. The data show approximately 4,000 distinct CDR3 sequences, with more than 13% seen just once and roughly 11% held by the top ten. Receptors originate from a human patient who had a liver transplant. A subset of T cells may come from the graft donor.

Ten or more counts support this clonotype. The chain has TRBV12-3 or TRBV12-4 and TRBJ1-1, with a tentative D call TRBD1 (6 bases). The CDR3 totals 12 residues. V dropped 8 bases and J dropped 1 base, with 8 bases sitting between them. The CDR3 DNA sequence: TGTGCCAGCCTAGGGGGGAACACTGAAGCTTTCTTT. The encoded protein is CASLGGNTEAFF.

By sample share, this clonotype is medium-sized (0.01 to 0.1%). The gene calls are TRBV20-1 and TRBJ2-7; TRBD1 aligns across 8 bases. The CDR3 totals 16 residues. V was clipped by 6 bases and J by 4 bases; unmatched bases: 17. Germline V gives CDR1 DFQATT, CDR2 SNEGSKA (reference sequence). The chain's CDR3 is CSANPPPGQGQYEQYF. DNA of the CDR3: TGCAGTGCCAACCCCCCGCCCGGACAGGGTCAGTACGAGCAGTACTTC.

This clonotype is medium-sized in the sample. The rearrangement joins TRBV30 to TRBJ2-7; D is unclear. Germline V lookup: CDR1 GTSNPN, CDR2 SVGIG (reference sequence). The V gene lost 1 base and the J gene lost 5 bases, with 12 bases spanning the gap. The CDR3 spans 13 residues. The CDR3 loop reads CAWSGAKPNEQYF. CDR3 coding DNA: TGTGCCTGGAGTGGCGCAAAGCCCAACGAGCAGTACTTC.

This clonotype was picked up a small number of times. V usage is TRBV7-9 and J usage is TRBJ1-2, with D possibly being TRBD1 (5 bases). V lost 1 base to trimming and J lost 7 bases, with 19 bases between them. This CDR3 is 16 amino acids long. The germline V gene encodes CDR1 SEHNR and CDR2 FQNEAQ (reference sequence). The chain's CDR3 is CASSLGVGERRSGYTF. The DNA for the CDR3 is TGTGCCAGCAGCTTAGGGGTGGGGGAGAGGAGGAGTGGCTACACCTTC.

This clonotype is medium-sized in the sample. The gene calls are TRBV11-1 and TRBJ2-1, with 7 bases aligning to TRBD1. This CDR3 contains 13 residues. V lost 3 bases, J lost 7 bases, and 3 bases stayed unmatched. CDR1 SGHAT and CDR2 FQDESV come from the germline V gene (reference sequence). CDR3 amino acids: CASSFDRANEQFF. Written as DNA, the CDR3 is TGTGCCAGCAGCTTCGACAGGGCAAATGAGCAGTTCTTC.

A remark on this clonotype: A much larger clone lies one base from this, so it may be a read error. The chain combines TRBV9 with TRBJ2-1; D might be TRBD1 or TRBD2, each matching 5 bases. Looked up from germline, CDR1 is SGDLS and CDR2 is YYNGEE. V lost 7 bases to trimming and J lost 7 bases, with 15 bases between them. CDR3 size: 13 residues. CDR3 bases: TGTGCCAGCGATACAGTAGGGACGAATGAGCAGTTCTTC. It codes for CASDTVGTNEQFF.

In its sample, this clonotype is medium-sized. V gene TRBV27 combines with J gene TRBJ2-7, with 10 bases identical to TRBD2. The CDR3 runs to 15 residues. After removal of 2 bases from V and 2 bases from J, the junction contained 3 bases not matched to a gene. CDR1 and CDR2 from the germline V gene are MNHEY and SMNVEV (reference sequence). CDR3 amino acids: CASSLRSGRAYEQYF. The CDR3 nucleotides read TGTGCCAGCAGTTTAAGGAGCGGGAGGGCCTACGAGCAGTACTTC.

The chain employs TRBV15 and TRBJ1-2; possible D gene TRBD1, 6 bases. Germline V CDR1 and CDR2: LNHNV, YYDKDF (reference sequence). V was cut by 5 bases and J by 2 bases, with 15 bases left in between. The CDR3 has 15 residues. The DNA of the CDR3 is TGTGCCACCAGCCCTACGGGGGGCAACAACTATGGCTACACCTTC. Translated: CATSPTGGNNYGYTF.

A few counts support this clonotype. V and J are TRBV20-1 and TRBJ2-1; D is undetermined. Trimming removed 5 bases at V and 1 base at J, with 18 bases between. This CDR3 comprises 16 residues. Germline V gene sequence: CDR1 DFQATT, CDR2 SNEGSKA (reference sequence). CDR3 amino acids: CSAYDWSVGSYNEQFF. The CDR3 DNA sequence: TGCAGTGCTTACGACTGGTCTGTGGGTTCCTACAATGAGCAGTTCTTC.

There are many counts of this clonotype. V and J are TRBV20-1 and TRBJ2-2; maybe TRBD1 (6 bases). The germline CDR1 and CDR2 sequences are DFQATT and SNEGSKA (reference sequence). V gave up 6 bases and J gave up 6 bases, with 11 bases separating them. This CDR3 has 12 amino acids. CDR3 amino acids: CSAYRVSGELFF. The CDR3 DNA is TGCAGTGCGTACAGGGTGTCCGGGGAGCTGTTTTTT.

By proportion, this clonotype is medium-sized. V usage is TRBV5-5 and J usage is TRBJ1-2, with D perhaps matching TRBD1 (6 bases). The CDR3 spans 15 residues. Trimming left V 0 bases short and J 3 bases short, with 12 bases between. Looked up from germline, CDR1 is SGHKS and CDR2 is YYEKEE (reference sequence). The CDR3 here is CASSLEYRVDYGYTF. CDR3 nucleotide sequence: TGTGCCAGCAGCTTGGAGTACAGGGTGGACTATGGCTACACCTTC.

The rearrangement joins TRBV27 to TRBJ2-7, with D unclear. CDR3 length: 13 amino acids. V was clipped by 0 bases and J by 4 bases, with 7 bases between them. Germline V gene sequence: CDR1 MNHEY, CDR2 SMNVEV (reference sequence). In DNA, the CDR3 is TGTGCCAGCAGTTTATCGAACCATTACGAGCAGTACTTC. Protein sequence: CASSLSNHYEQYF.

By proportion, this clonotype is medium-sized. The chain uses TRBV5-5 and TRBJ2-2; 11 positions match TRBD2. The CDR3 is made up of 18 amino acids. Germline CDR1 SGHKS, CDR2 YYEKEE (reference sequence). V shed 0 bases and J 0 bases; nucleotides not matched to a gene: 4. CDR3 loop: CASSLGLAGGPNTGELFF. The CDR3, as DNA: TGTGCCAGCAGCTTGGGGCTAGCGGGAGGCCCGAACACCGGGGAGCTGTTTTTT. The full variable domain, in which reference TRBV5-5 and TRBJ2-2 provide the parts outside the CDR3, is DAGVTQSPTHLIKTRGQQVTLRCSPISGHKSVSWYQQVLGQGPQFIFQYYEKEERGRGNFPDRFSARQFPNYSSELNVNALLLGDSALYLCASSLGLAGGPNTGELFFGEGSRLTVL.

The CDR3 here is CASSLSYYNEQFF. For the CDR3, the DNA is TGTGCCAGCAGTTTATCCTATTACAATGAGCAGTTCTTC. The chain uses TRBV27 and TRBJ2-1; D ambiguous. Per the germline V gene, CDR1 is MNHEY and CDR2 is SMNVEV (reference sequence). V lost 0 bases and J lost 4, with 4 bases in between. The CDR3 contains 13 residues.